This record concerns one T cell receptor (beta chain) sequence. Its antigen is not yet known. No clone much larger than this one lies a single base away; base qualities are absent. Libraries came from the immunoSEQ multiplex PCR assay. TCRdb took this table from immuneACCESS and kept in-frame rearrangements with V and J called. Such tables lack part of the clones; where checked against another copy, unresolved V genes explain under half of the gap, and the rest is unexplained. This sample lists some 44,000 clones; about nine tenths were detected once. Of the sample, roughly 0.55% falls within the top ten clones. This entry belongs to a study of T cell changes during pregnancy in multiple sclerosis (dated by TCRdb to the late 2010s). Regarding the research as a whole: Changes in the T cell repertoire over the course of pregnancy were examined in this study in women with multiple sclerosis.

Based on the germline V gene, the CDR1 and CDR2 sequences are SGHVS and FNYEAQ. V was cut back by 5 bases and J by 2 bases, leaving a gap of 12 bases between them. The CDR3 contains 14 residues, cysteine and phenylalanine counted. Only the CDR3 DNA stays, 42 bases, in frame from base 1. The receptor's source is a female donor with multiple sclerosis, enrolled in a pregnancy study. Sequencing used CD4+ T cells from peripheral blood mononuclear cells, obtained in the third trimester of pregnancy. Rearrangement joined TRBV7-6 to TRBJ1-1; the D gene is possibly TRBD1, with 5 bases matching. The encoded CDR3 is CASSAGGFNTEAFF. The DNA sequence is as follows: TGTGCCAGCAGCGCCGGGGGATTTAACACTGAAGCTTTCTTT.